The following is a T cell receptor beta chain sequence with its context. Its antigen remains unknown. V lost 3 bases to trimming and J lost 0 bases, with 15 bases between them. CDR1 is SGHDN and CDR2 is FVKESK in the germline V gene. This CDR3 region has 18 residues. The data originate from a study of T cells after yellow fever vaccination. Study at large: Fractions low in cell number were prepared with SMART-Seq v4 Ultra Low Input. The study's findings and limits: It was a weaker secondary response, yet one that peaked faster, at day 5 versus 15.

Template switching with 5'RACE generated the TCR cDNA and added a universal primer site and UMIs. Each CDR3 protein gets one entry after TCRdb re-called the 5' RACE reads with MiXCR. The table records approximately 510,000 distinct CDR3 sequences, less than 25% of them present only once. The source material was PBMCs, sampled approximately 20 days after the first yellow fever vaccination. This receptor was taken from a man aged 18 to 29 who received the YFV17D yellow fever vaccine. V usage is TRBV14 and J usage is TRBJ2-6; D unresolved. The CDR3 DNA reads as TGTGCCAGCAGCCAGACGGGCACAGTAACCTCTGGGGCCAACGTCCTGACTTTC. Its translation: CASSQTGTVTSGANVLTF.